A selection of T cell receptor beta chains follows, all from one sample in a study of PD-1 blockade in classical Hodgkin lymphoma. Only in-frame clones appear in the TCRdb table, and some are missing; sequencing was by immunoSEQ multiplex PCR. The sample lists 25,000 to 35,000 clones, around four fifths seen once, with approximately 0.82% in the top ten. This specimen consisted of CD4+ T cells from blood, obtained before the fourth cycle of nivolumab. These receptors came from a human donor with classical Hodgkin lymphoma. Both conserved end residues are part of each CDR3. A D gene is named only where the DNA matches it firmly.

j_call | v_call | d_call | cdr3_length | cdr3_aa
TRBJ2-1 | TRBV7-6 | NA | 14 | CASSLVFGYNEQFF
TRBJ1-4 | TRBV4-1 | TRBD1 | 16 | CASSQGQGEVNEKLFF
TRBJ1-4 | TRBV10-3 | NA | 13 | CAISLGQNEKLFF
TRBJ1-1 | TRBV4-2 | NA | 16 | CASSQEIGRTNTEAFF
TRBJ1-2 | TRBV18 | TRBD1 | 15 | CASSPIMGQGDGYTF
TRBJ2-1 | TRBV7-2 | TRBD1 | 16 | CASSLVGTGVYNEQFF
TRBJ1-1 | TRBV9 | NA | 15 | CASSVDVSGTRSAFF
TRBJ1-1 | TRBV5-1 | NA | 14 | CASSLDGLNTEAFF
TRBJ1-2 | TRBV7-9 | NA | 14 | CASSFGSSGYGYTF
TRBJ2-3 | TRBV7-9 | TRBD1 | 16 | CASSLFRTGFGDTQYF
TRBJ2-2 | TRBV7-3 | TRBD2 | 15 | CASSVGLANTGELFF
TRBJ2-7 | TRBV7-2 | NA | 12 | CASSPGPYEQYF
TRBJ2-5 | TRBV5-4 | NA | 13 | CASSLAGAETQYF
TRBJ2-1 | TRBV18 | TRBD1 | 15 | CASSIFEGQNNEQFF
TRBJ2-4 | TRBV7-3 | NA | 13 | CASSPNRDQIQYF
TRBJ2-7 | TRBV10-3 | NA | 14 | CAIRGVGSSYEQYF
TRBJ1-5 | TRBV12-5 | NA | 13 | CASGGEGNQPQHF
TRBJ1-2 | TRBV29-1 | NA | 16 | CSVERGTQGIDYGYTF
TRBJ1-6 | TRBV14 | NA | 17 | CASSQTTGWTLRSPLHF
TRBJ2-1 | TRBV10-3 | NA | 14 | CAISGEVDYNEQFF
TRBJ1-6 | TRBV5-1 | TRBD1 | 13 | CASSSGQGRPLHF
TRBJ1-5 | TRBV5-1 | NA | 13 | CASSLGTDQPQHF
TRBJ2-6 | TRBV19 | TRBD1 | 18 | CASSPTGTGGGGANVLTF
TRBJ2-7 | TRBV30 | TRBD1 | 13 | CAWSIGQGYEQYF
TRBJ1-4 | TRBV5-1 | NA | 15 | CASSLLQGHNEKLFF
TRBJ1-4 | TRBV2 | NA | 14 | CASSVTATNEKLFF
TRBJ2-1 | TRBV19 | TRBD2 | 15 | CASSTLAGGYNEQFF